The rows below give T cell receptor beta chains drawn from one sample of a study of cytomegalovirus exposure and HLA in healthy donors. Profiled with immunoSEQ multiplex PCR; TCRdb holds only in-frame clones, not every one. The data show 100,000 to 150,000 clones, approximately 86% seen once. Sequencing was done on a sample of PBMCs. Receptor source: a boy under 18 in good health and CMV-seronegative. Each CDR3 is given with its conserved first and last residue. D genes are given only for firm matches. Size values are once, few and many counts, or a class for expanded clones, and some rows have none.

D gene	clone size	J gene	V gene	CDR3 DNA	CDR3 protein
TRBD1	few	TRBJ2-7	TRBV27	TGTGCCAGCAGTTTAGTATCAGGGGGCATCTCCTACGAGCAGTACTTC	CASSLVSGGISYEQYF
TRBD1	.	TRBJ1-1	TRBV19	TGTGCCAGTAGTAGAGACAGGGCCTCTGAAGCTTTCTTT	CASSRDRASEAFF
.	.	TRBJ2-7	TRBV4-1	TGCGCCAGCAGCATACCGACAGGAGCCAGCGAGCAGTACTTC	CASSIPTGASEQYF
.	.	TRBJ1-1	TRBV18	TGTGCCAGCTCAAGCCCCGGGACTGAGAACACTGAAGCTTTCTTT	CASSSPGTENTEAFF
.	.	TRBJ1-1	TRBV11-3	TGTGCCAGCAGCCCAGGGATGAACACTGAAGCTTTCTTT	CASSPGMNTEAFF
.	once	TRBJ2-7	TRBV4-3	TGCGCCAGCAGCCAAGGGCTGGGGGCCAACGAGCAGTACTTC	CASSQGLGANEQYF
TRBD2	.	TRBJ2-6	TRBV7-9	TGTGCCAGCAGCCCTTGGACTAGCGGGACCTTCTCTGGGGCCAACGTCCTGACTTTC	CASSPWTSGTFSGANVLTF
.	.	TRBJ2-1	TRBV4-2	TGTGCCAGCAGCCAAGCCCCGACAGGTTTGCAGTTCTTC	CASSQAPTGLQFF
.	once	TRBJ2-4	TRBV28	TGTGCCAGCAGGGACATCAAAAACATTCAGTACTTC	CASRDIKNIQYF
.	.	TRBJ1-1	TRBV6-5	TGTGCCAGCAGTACCCCGACAGTGCCGAACACTGAAGCTTTCTTT	CASSTPTVPNTEAFF
TRBD1	.	TRBJ2-7	TRBV7-3	TGTGCCAGCGGGACAGGGCCGCTCGAGCAGTACTTC	CASGTGPLEQYF
.	.	TRBJ1-2	TRBV5-1	TGCGCCAGCAGTCCTCCGGGACAAGCTTTCAGCTACCCCTTC	CASSPPGQAFSYPF
TRBD1	.	TRBJ2-7	TRBV18	TGTGCCAGCTCACCGACAGGGGGGTTCGAGCAGTACTTC	CASSPTGGFEQYF
TRBD2	.	TRBJ2-7	TRBV19	TGTGCCAGTAGTATGAAGCGGGGACCCTACGAGCAGTACTTC	CASSMKRGPYEQYF
.	.	TRBJ2-7	TRBV9	TGTGCCAGCAGCGTAGACGCACAGGACCGCTACGAGCAGTACTTC	CASSVDAQDRYEQYF
TRBD1	few	TRBJ1-2	TRBV7-9	TGTGCCAGCAGCGAAGGGACAGGGGATGGCTACACCTTC	CASSEGTGDGYTF
TRBD1	.	TRBJ2-1	TRBV27	TGTGCCAGCACCCGGACAGGCGGCAATGAGCAGTTCTTC	CASTRTGGNEQFF
.	.	TRBJ2-7	TRBV5-6	TGTGCCAGCAGCTTAGGAGGGACGGCCACCTACGAGCAGTACTTC	CASSLGGTATYEQYF
TRBD1	.	TRBJ2-7	TRBV27	TGTGCCAGCACCCCGGGCCGGGACAGGAGCTACGAGCAGTACTTC	CASTPGRDRSYEQYF
.	.	TRBJ2-7	TRBV10-3	TGTGCCCACTCCAGGGGAGGGGGCTACGAGCAGTACTTC	CAHSRGGGYEQYF
.	.	TRBJ2-2	TRBV6-4	TGTGCCAGCAGGCCCTCCGGGACTCAAACCGGGGAGCTGTTTTTT	CASRPSGTQTGELFF
.	.	TRBJ2-7	TRBV5-4	TGTGCCAGCAGCTTCTACTCCTACGAGCAGTACTTC	CASSFYSYEQYF
.	.	TRBJ2-3	TRBV27	TGTGCCAGCGGATCAGACTTGAGAGGTCCGGCGGATACGCAGTATTTT	CASGSDLRGPADTQYF
TRBD1	.	TRBJ1-6	TRBV15	TGTGCCACCAGCAGAGATTCAGGGGGCCGTTCACCCCTCCACTTT	CATSRDSGGRSPLHF
.	.	TRBJ1-2	TRBV21-1	TGTGCCAGCAGCACCAGGGGGCGAGGATTCTTTTCCTACACCTTC	CASSTRGRGFFSYTF
.	once	TRBJ2-1	TRBV6-1	TGTGCCAGCGGGAGATTTAATGAGCAGTTCTTC	CASGRFNEQFF
TRBD1	.	TRBJ1-2	TRBV30	TGTGCCTGGTCCCGGGACAGCTATAGAACCTTC	CAWSRDSYRTF
TRBD1	.	TRBJ1-5	TRBV4-1	TGCGCCAGCAGCGGGAGACAGGGGGGGCTTCGCGGCAATCAGCCCCAGCATTTT	CASSGRQGGLRGNQPQHF
.	few	TRBJ1-6	TRBV5-6	TGTGCCAGCAGCTTGGCCTCTAGTTCACCCCTCCACTTT	CASSLASSSPLHF
.	.	TRBJ1-4	TRBV6-1	TGTGCCAGCAGTGAAGCGGGGGGGAGGACAGTCCATGAAAAACTGTTTTTT	CASSEAGGRTVHEKLFF
TRBD2	.	TRBJ2-5	TRBV5-1	TGCGCCAGCAGCTCCGAAGGACTAGCGAAAGAGACCCAGTACTTC	CASSSEGLAKETQYF
TRBD1	.	TRBJ2-7	TRBV13	TGTGCCAGCAGCCCGAGGGACAGCCCCTACGAGCAGTACTTC	CASSPRDSPYEQYF
.	.	TRBJ1-1	TRBV5-5	TGTGCCAGCAGCTTGGGTATCACTGAAGCTTTCTTT	CASSLGITEAFF
TRBD2	.	TRBJ2-2	TRBV5-1	TGCGCCAGCAGCGGGGGACTAGATACCGGGGAGCTGTTTTTT	CASSGGLDTGELFF
.	.	TRBJ2-7	TRBV29-1	TGCAGCGTCGCCGAGGGGGTGCACGAGCAGTACTTC	CSVAEGVHEQYF
.	few	TRBJ1-2	TRBV5-8	TGTGCCAGCGGAGGAGGGAAGAGTGGCTACACCTTC	CASGGGKSGYTF
TRBD1	.	TRBJ1-2	TRBV15	TGTGCCACCAGCAGAGAATCAGGACAGGGGCAATCCGTGGGGAAATATGGCTACACCTTC	CATSRESGQGQSVGKYGYTF
.	.	TRBJ2-3	TRBV7-3	TGTGCCAGCAGCAAAACAGCAGGGTCCACGGATACGCAGTATTTT	CASSKTAGSTDTQYF
TRBD1	.	TRBJ2-5	TRBV7-7	TGTGCCAGCAGCTTAGGAGGGACAGTCGAGACCCAGTACTTC	CASSLGGTVETQYF
TRBD1	.	TRBJ1-1	TRBV7-9	TGTGCCAGCAGCCCCCTTGACAGGGGAGGCACTGAAGCTTTCTTT	CASSPLDRGGTEAFF
.	.	TRBJ2-1	TRBV5-1	TGCGCCAGCAGCCCCTGGGGGGAGCGGGCAACCTACAATGAGCAGTTCTTC	CASSPWGERATYNEQFF
TRBD1	.	TRBJ1-1	TRBV5-1	TGCGCCAGCAGCTTGGGACAGGGGTTAAGGACTGAAGCTTTCTTT	CASSLGQGLRTEAFF
.	.	TRBJ2-3	TRBV7-8	TGTGCCAGCAGTTTGTCCGGTAGCACAGATACGCAGTATTTT	CASSLSGSTDTQYF
.	.	TRBJ2-2	TRBV7-3	TGTGCCAGCAGCTTACAGTTCGGAGACGCGAACACCGGGGAGCTGTTTTTT	CASSLQFGDANTGELFF
.	.	TRBJ1-1	TRBV27	TGTGCCAGCAGCCTATCGCGGACAGAGGGCACTGAAGCTTTCTTT	CASSLSRTEGTEAFF